This T cell receptor beta chain was recorded in a study of T cell responses to AZD1222 COVID-19 vaccine. Study observations and caveats: After two AZD1222 doses, spike-specific TCR breadth and depth rose versus day 0. Only after the peak T cell response were repertoires sampled. Of the AZD1222 recipients, only 5 to 7 were seropositive at baseline. The donor group comprised mostly white British people and more females; the analysis possibly underestimated clonal diversity.

TCRdb's copy holds only in-frame clones and misses some; the assay was immunoSEQ multiplex PCR. Of 190,000 or so clones in the sample, approximately 90% are singletons; the top ten hold 3.4%. To note about this clone: What it binds is unknown.

Between the trimmed V and J ends, which lost 3 bases and 5 bases, there was a span of 14 bases. Germline values: CDR1 LNHNV, CDR2 YYDKDF (reference sequence). This CDR3 region has 15 residues. The chain employs TRBV15 and TRBJ2-1; a weak D match, TRBD1 (6 bases). The receptor was isolated from an adult who received the AZD1222 COVID-19 vaccine. Sample: peripheral blood, taken 28 days after the second AZD1222 dose. The CDR3 region has the DNA TGTGCCACCAGCAGCTCCCGGGACAAACACAATGAGCAGTTCTTC. Protein: CATSSSRDKHNEQFF.